Shown below are 23 T cell receptor beta chains from a single sample sequenced in a study of PD-1 blockade in classical Hodgkin lymphoma. TCRdb keeps only in-frame clones here, not all; method: immunoSEQ multiplex PCR. Of over 50,000 clones listed, roughly 87% are singletons. Time point: cycle 4 day 1 (C4D1), after 6 weeks of nivolumab. All trial patients relapsed after autologous stem cell transplantation. The material sequenced was peripheral blood mononuclear cells (PBMCs), taken before the fourth cycle of nivolumab. Receptors originate from a human donor with classical Hodgkin lymphoma.

This clone has only a few counts. The chain couples TRBV4-1 to TRBJ1-2, with TRBD1 identical over 10 bases. J lost 5 bases, V lost 4 bases, and 1 base had no gene match. The CDR3 has 13 amino acids. Germline V gives CDR1 MGHRA, CDR2 YSYEKL. The CDR3 coding sequence is TGCGCCAGCAGCCGGACAGGGGGGTATGGCTACACCTTC. This encodes CASSRTGGYGYTF.

The chain joins TRBV5-1 to TRBJ2-5; 10 bases line up with TRBD2. The CDR3 contains 14 residues. Germline trimming cut 0 bases from V and 4 bases from J; bases unmatched to any gene: 0. Germline V CDR1 and CDR2: SGHRS, YFSETQ. The CDR3: CASSLGLAGETQYF. The CDR3 nucleotides read TGCGCCAGCAGCTTGGGACTAGCGGGAGAGACCCAGTACTTC.

This sequence joins TRBV27 and TRBJ1-1; no firm D call. CDR3 length equals 14 residues. Trimming removed 0 bases at V and 3 bases at J, with 8 bases between. Germline V gives CDR1 MNHEY, CDR2 SMNVEV (reference sequence). As DNA, the CDR3 is TGTGCCAGCAGTTTATCTTCAGACTACACTGAAGCTTTCTTT. Amino acids: CASSLSSDYTEAFF.

Of note for this clone: Additional DNA sequences in this sample encode the identical CDR3. This chain joins TRBV5-1 and TRBJ1-5; D ambiguous. The germline V gene has CDR1 SGHRS and CDR2 YFSETQ. The CDR3 is made up of 15 amino acids. The germline V and J ends were trimmed by 0 bases and 0 bases, with 7 bases remaining between them. The CDR3 coding sequence is TGCGCCAGCAGCTTGGATGGCGATAGCAATCAGCCCCAGCATTTT. Translation: CASSLDGDSNQPQHF. The variable domain in full, with the rest retrieved from reference TRBV5-1 and TRBJ1-5, is KAGVTQTPRYLIKTRGQQVTLSCSPISGHRSVSWYQQTPGQGLQFLFEYFSETQRNKGNFPGRFSGRQFSNSRSEMNVSTLELGDSALYLCASSLDGDSNQPQHFGDGTRLSIL.

The J gene is TRBJ1-5, the V gene TRBV5-1; a possible D gene is TRBD1 (5 bases). In germline, CDR1 is SGHRS, CDR2 YFSETQ. V dropped 0 bases and J dropped 9 bases, with 16 bases sitting between them. This CDR3 comprises 15 residues. CDR3 bases: TGCGCCAGCAGCTTGGCTGGGGGAGCTTTCTCGCCCCAGCATTTT. Its protein is CASSLAGGAFSPQHF. The full variable domain, completed using reference TRBV5-1 and TRBJ1-5, is KAGVTQTPRYLIKTRGQQVTLSCSPISGHRSVSWYQQTPGQGLQFLFEYFSETQRNKGNFPGRFSGRQFSNSRSEMNVSTLELGDSALYLCASSLAGGAFSPQHFGDGTRLSIL.

This clone was observed once. The genes are TRBV7-2 and TRBJ1-5; tentative D call: TRBD1 (5 bases). Between the trimmed V and J ends, which lost 5 bases and 6 bases, there was a span of 11 bases. Per the germline V gene, CDR1 is SGHTA and CDR2 is FQGNSA. The CDR3 has 13 residues. CDR3 residues: CASSPRGGQPQHF. DNA of the CDR3: TGTGCCAGCAGCCCTCGGGGGGGTCAGCCCCAGCATTTT.

The rearrangement links TRBV5-1 to TRBJ2-1; 9 nucleotides align to TRBD2. This CDR3 region has 15 residues. The germline CDR1 and CDR2 sequences are SGHRS and YFSETQ. J gave up 3 bases and V 4 bases, and 5 bases lay outside the gene matches. In nucleotides, the CDR3 is TGCGCCAGCAGCCTTCAGCGGGGGGACTACAATGAGCAGTTCTTC. Translating it yields CASSLQRGDYNEQFF.

This CDR3 reads CASSFTAHELGAFF. The CDR3 nucleotides read TGCGCCAGCAGCTTTACGGCACATGAATTGGGAGCTTTCTTT. V gene TRBV5-1 combines with J gene TRBJ1-1, with no clear D. Germline values: CDR1 SGHRS, CDR2 YFSETQ. Trimming left V 2 bases short and J 10 bases short, with 18 bases between. This CDR3 is built from 14 residues.

The chain uses TRBV10-3 and TRBJ1-5; D may be TRBD1 (5 bases). The V and J ends lost 2 bases and 2 bases respectively, with 13 bases between them. This CDR3 region has 16 residues. CDR1 is ENHRY and CDR2 is SYGVKD in the germline V gene. CDR3 sequence: CAISEGSPGRNQPQHF. The CDR3 nucleotides read TGTGCCATCAGTGAGGGTTCGCCAGGGCGCAATCAGCCCCAGCATTTT.

The chain links TRBV5-1 to TRBJ1-1; D unresolved. The CDR3 consists of 13 residues. The germline V gene encodes CDR1 SGHRS and CDR2 YFSETQ. Between the trimmed V and J ends, which lost 0 bases and 6 bases, there was a span of 9 bases. CDR3 nucleotide sequence: TGCGCCAGCAGCTTGGCCCCCGGGGCTGAAGCTTTCTTT. As protein: CASSLAPGAEAFF.

This clone has only a few counts. This chain connects TRBV6-6 to TRBJ1-5; no clear D. V dropped 7 bases and J dropped 0 bases, with 7 bases sitting between them. CDR1 and CDR2 (germline): MNHNY, SVGAGI (reference sequence). The length of the CDR3 is 13 residues. The CDR3: CASTPYSNQPQHF. Here the CDR3 DNA reads TGTGCCAGCACCCCGTATAGCAATCAGCCCCAGCATTTT.

This clone was detected once. V is TRBV14 and J is TRBJ2-2, with 7 bases that match TRBD2. Per germline, CDR1 SGHDN and CDR2 FVKESK. CDR3 length equals 15 residues. Germline trimming cut 0 bases from V and 6 bases from J; bases unmatched to any gene: 4. The CDR3 DNA sequence: TGTGCCAGCAGCCAAGATGGGAGGGCTCCCGGGGAGCTGTTTTTT. Amino acids: CASSQDGRAPGELFF.

This clone was seen once. V usage is TRBV5-1 and J usage is TRBJ1-2, with 10 bases that match TRBD1. V trimming: 4 bases; J trimming: 3 bases; junction bases outside the gene matches: 6. From germline, CDR1 is SGHRS and CDR2 YFSETQ. This CDR3 comprises 15 residues. The CDR3 DNA sequence: TGCGCCAGCAGCCTGGAGACAGGGGGCGACTATGGCTACACCTTC. It codes for CASSLETGGDYGYTF.

This clone was counted a few times. The chain carries TRBV7-9 and TRBJ1-4; a weak D match, TRBD1 (5 bases). The CDR3 runs to 14 residues. The V gene lost 5 bases and the J gene lost 8 bases, with 15 bases spanning the gap. The germline V gene has CDR1 SEHNR and CDR2 FQNEAQ (reference sequence). As DNA, the CDR3 is TGTGCCAGCAGCCCACGGGGGTTTGGAGAAAAACTGTTTTTT. Translating gives CASSPRGFGEKLFF.

This clone was observed a single time. The V and J genes are TRBV6-5 and TRBJ2-5; D might be TRBD2 (5 bases). Germline CDR1 reads MNHEY; CDR2 reads SVGAGI. Between the trimmed V and J ends, which lost 5 bases and 2 bases, there was a span of 6 bases. CDR3 length: 12 residues. The CDR3 is CASSTGQETQYF. CDR3 DNA sequence: TGTGCCAGCAGTACGGGACAAGAGACCCAGTACTTC.

The CDR3 nucleotides read TGCGCCAGCAGCTTGGGTCTAGCGGGGCAACTCTCGGGGGAGCTGTTTTTT. It yields the protein CASSLGLAGQLSGELFF. The chain links TRBV5-1 to TRBJ2-2; TRBD2 aligns across 9 bases. This CDR3 region has 17 residues. Germline lookup yields CDR1 SGHRS and CDR2 YFSETQ. After removal of 0 bases from V and 8 bases from J, the junction contained 11 bases not matched to a gene. Filled out from reference TRBV5-1 and TRBJ2-2, the complete variable domain reads KAGVTQTPRYLIKTRGQQVTLSCSPISGHRSVSWYQQTPGQGLQFLFEYFSETQRNKGNFPGRFSGRQFSNSRSEMNVSTLELGDSALYLCASSLGLAGQLSGELFFGEGSRLTVL.

The chain couples TRBV30 to TRBJ1-4; a possible D gene is TRBD1 (5 bases). The CDR3 spans 13 residues. CDR1 is GTSNPN, CDR2 SVGIG, per germline (reference sequence). The V end was cut by 0 bases, the J end by 8 bases, with 10 bases between. The CDR3 sequence is CAWSVRSGEKLFF. CDR3 DNA: TGTGCCTGGAGTGTACGGTCAGGGGAAAAACTGTTTTTT.

The chain recombines TRBV5-1 with TRBJ2-7; 8 bases line up with TRBD1. Per germline, CDR1 SGHRS and CDR2 YFSETQ. This CDR3 spans 15 amino acids. After removal of 0 bases from V and 2 bases from J, the junction contained 4 bases not matched to a gene. CDR3 sequence: CASSLAADRAYEQYF. CDR3 coding DNA: TGCGCCAGCAGCTTGGCAGCGGACAGGGCCTACGAGCAGTACTTC.

This clone has a single count. The chain combines TRBV29-1 with TRBJ1-4; TRBD1 matches at 7 bases. CDR1 and CDR2 (germline): SQVTM, ANQGSEA. The ends lost 6 bases at V and 3 bases at J; junction bases unmatched: 4. The CDR3 sequence is 13 residues long. The CDR3 bases are TGCAGCGTAGGGGGCAACTCTAATGAAAAACTGTTTTTT. Encoded protein: CSVGGNSNEKLFF. Drawing the rest from reference TRBV29-1 and TRBJ1-4, the complete variable domain is SAVISQKPSRDICQRGTSLTIQCQVDSQVTMMFWYRQQPGQSLTLIATANQGSEATYESGFVIDKFPISRPNLTFSTLTVSNMSPEDSSIYLCSVGGNSNEKLFFGSGTQLSVL.

CDR3 region: CASSLRGSYNEQFF. CDR3 nucleotides: TGTGCCAGCAGCTTAAGGGGGTCCTACAATGAGCAGTTCTTC. The genes are TRBV5-4 and TRBJ2-1; D might be TRBD1 (6 bases). V was cut by 2 bases and J by 1 base, with 7 bases left in between. Germline loops: CDR1 SGHNT, CDR2 YYREEE (reference sequence). The CDR3 consists of 14 residues.

This chain joins TRBV9 and TRBJ2-1, with D maybe TRBD2 (6 bases). CDR3 length: 13 amino acids. In germline, CDR1 is SGDLS, CDR2 YYNGEE. V lost 4 bases and J lost 7, with 12 bases in between. The DNA for the CDR3 is TGTGCCAGCAGCCCGGGAGTGGGTAATGAGCAGTTCTTC. Amino acids: CASSPGVGNEQFF.

The chain has TRBV10-3 and TRBJ2-2; D is undetermined. V was pared by 3 bases and J by 6 bases, with 11 bases between. This CDR3 is built from 14 residues. The germline gives CDR1 ENHRY, CDR2 SYGVKD. CDR3 in DNA: TGTGCCATCAGTGATAGGCCCCTGGCCGGGGAGCTGTTTTTT. Translated: CAISDRPLAGELFF.

This chain uses TRBV9 with TRBJ2-3; no firm D call. Germline V gene lookup returns CDR1 SGDLS and CDR2 YYNGEE. The CDR3 has 12 residues. V gave up 1 base and J gave up 3 bases, with 3 bases separating them. CDR3: CASSVRTDTQYF. The CDR3 nucleotides read TGTGCCAGCAGCGTAAGAACAGATACGCAGTATTTT.